The source of this T cell receptor (beta chain) is a study of early T cells in non-severe SARS-CoV-2 infection. Study-wide findings and caveats: Reliance on VDJdb matching favored anti-spike CD8 responses; private and CD4 specificities were missed.

This clonotype turned up a few times. Its antigen is unknown. This CDR3 has 16 residues. CDR1 and CDR2 from the germline V gene are SEHNR and FQNEAQ (reference sequence). J lost 4 bases, V lost 3 bases, and 11 bases had no gene match. Attached unique molecular identifiers marked individual cDNA molecules. TCRdb itself ran the 5' RACE reads through MiXCR, one entry per CDR3 protein. Among 55,000 to 85,000 distinct CDR3 sequences listed, 10% to 15% were seen once. The sequence was collected from an adult who was a healthcare worker with PCR-confirmed SARS-CoV-2 infection or an uninfected control (not recorded which). The chain employs TRBV7-9 and TRBJ1-1; 7 positions match TRBD1. Sequencing was done on a sample of whole blood. CDR3 residues: CASSFRQGGGSTEAFF. The CDR3 DNA reads as TGTGCCAGCAGCTTCCGACAGGGTGGGGGAAGCACTGAAGCTTTCTTT.